The clone carrying this TCR beta chain has a single count. In the original analysis: Reference gene primer amplification in the assay estimated nucleated cell counts. Produced via immunoSEQ multiplex PCR; TCRdb's table is partial and in-frame only. The V and J calls and clone size come from that table; D and trimming were worked out from the DNA. The table includes a few hundred thousand clones, roughly four fifths detected once. These data come from a study of blood T cell repertoires in COVID-19. Study context: Samples came from the United States, Italy and Spain, spanning acute and convalescent COVID-19.

The V end was cut by 7 bases, the J end by 2 bases, with 12 bases between. This CDR3 region has 14 residues. Germline V gene data show CDR1 as MNHEY and CDR2 as SVGAGI. The sequence was collected from a person between 65 and 79 years old with COVID-19, enrolled during active disease. This rearrangement joins TRBV6-5 to TRBJ1-3; D is possibly TRBD1 (5 bases). The specimen was peripheral blood. CDR3 DNA sequence: TGTGCCAGCATGGATCCACAGGCTGGAAACACCATATATTTT. It yields the protein CASMDPQAGNTIYF.